This TCR beta chain is drawn from a study of Ad26.COV2.S vaccination and SARS-CoV-2 variants. Across the whole study: Sample donor was a member of the COV1001 Ad26.COV2.S trial arm.

TCRdb's copy holds only in-frame clones and misses some; the assay was immunoSEQ multiplex PCR. The sample lists some 480,000 clones, roughly 87% occurring once. As regards this clone: Its specificity is unknown.

Trimming stripped 5 bases from V and 3 bases from J, with 16 bases between. Germline CDR1 reads SGHAT; CDR2 reads FQNNGV. The CDR3 is made up of 16 amino acids. Whole-study findings and limits: Substantial breadth in spike-specific CD8+ and CD4+ T cell responses was reportedly seen after vaccination.

Treatment given: some 20 received Ad26.COV2.S at low or high dose, single or two shots; several received placebo; per-sample allocation not given. Sampling happened 63 days after the first vaccine or placebo injection. An adult donor aged 18-55 years was enrolled in Boston. Ad26.COV2.S expressed prefusion-stabilized spike from the original Wuhan strain. This sample comprised peripheral blood, obtained in a trial of Ad26.COV2.S vaccine versus placebo. V and J are TRBV11-2 and TRBJ2-2; D is perhaps TRBD2 (5 bases). The clonotype originates from a person between 18 and 65 years old who received the Ad26.COV2.S COVID-19 vaccine or a placebo. CDR3: CASSLPPGKHTGELFF. The CDR3 nucleotides are TGTGCCAGCAGCCTACCCCCCGGGAAACACACCGGGGAGCTGTTTTTT. Drawing the rest from reference TRBV11-2 and TRBJ2-2, the complete variable domain is EAGVAQSPRYKIIEKRQSVAFWCNPISGHATLYWYQQILGQGPKLLIQFQNNGVVDDSQLPKDRFSAERLKGVDSTLKIQPAKLEDSAVYLCASSLPPGKHTGELFFGEGSRLTVL.